These 12 T cell receptor beta chains originate from one sample sequenced in a study of CD8 T cells in Susac syndrome. RNA amounts of 0.5 to 1 ug underwent reverse transcription with random hexamers. One entry per CDR3 protein results from TCRdb running MiXCR on the immunoSEQ multiplex PCR reads. The table records about 300,000 distinct CDR3 sequences, over 75% of them present only once. Specimen: CD8+ T cells from PBMCs. The origin of the receptors is a human donor with multiple sclerosis.

The chain is built from TRBV12-3 or TRBV12-4 and TRBJ1-1; D not resolved. The CDR3 runs to 14 residues. Trimming removed 8 bases at V and 0 bases at J, with 13 bases between. As DNA, the CDR3 is TGTGCCAGCCGGGCTGAGGTGATGAACACTGAAGCTTTCTTT. It encodes CASRAEVMNTEAFF.

The rearrangement joins TRBV10-2 to TRBJ1-2; D gene unclear. The V gene's germline CDR1 is WSHSY and CDR2 SAAADI. The CDR3 spans 16 residues. V lost 1 base to trimming and J lost 0 bases, with 12 bases between them. The CDR3 bases are TGCGCCAGCAGTGAGTATGTCAGCGGATCTAACTATGGCTACACCTTC. Its translation is CASSEYVSGSNYGYTF.

This sequence joins TRBV5-1 and TRBJ2-1; 9 bases line up with TRBD2. Germline CDR1 and CDR2: SGHRS and YFSETQ. The CDR3 has 15 amino acids. J was trimmed by 9 bases and V by 1 base; bases with no gene match: 8. CDR3 sequence (DNA): TGCGCCAGCAGCTTGTTGGCGGGAGGGTTCGGTGAGCAGTTCTTC. Translated, it gives CASSLLAGGFGEQFF.

This chain connects TRBV6-2 or TRBV6-3 to TRBJ1-2; weak D call: TRBD1 (5 bases). Trimming left V 7 bases short and J 5 bases short, with 14 bases between. Germline assignment: CDR1 MNHEY and CDR2 SVGEGT. The CDR3 runs 13 residues. CDR3 in DNA: TGTGCCAGCACCCCCGGGACCGCTTATGGCTACACCTTC. Protein sequence: CASTPGTAYGYTF.

The genes are TRBV9 and TRBJ2-3; TRBD2 matches 16 bases. CDR3 length: 18 amino acids. J was trimmed by 0 bases and V by 4 bases; bases with no gene match: 5. Germline V gene sequence: CDR1 SGDLS, CDR2 YYNGEE. CDR3 sequence (DNA): TGTGCCAGCAGCTTAACGGGACTAGCGGGAGGGAGCACAGATACGCAGTATTTT. Translation: CASSLTGLAGGSTDTQYF.

Remarks on this clonotype: The junction does not match germline at one end; this may be a read error. The V and J genes are TRBV27 and TRBJ2-1, with D tentatively TRBD1 or TRBD2 (5 bases each). The CDR3 is made up of 13 amino acids. Germline lookup yields CDR1 MNHEY and CDR2 SMNVEV (reference sequence). CDR3 in amino acids: CASSLSGGNEQFF. The CDR3 coding sequence is TGTGCTAGCAGCTTATCTGGGGGCAATGAGCAGTTCTTC.

The chain carries TRBV28 and TRBJ1-1; tentatively, D is TRBD1 (5 bases). V was trimmed by 3 bases and J by 0 bases, leaving 14 bases between them. This CDR3 has 16 residues. The germline CDR1 and CDR2 sequences are MDHEN and SYDVKM. In DNA form, the CDR3 reads TGTGCCAGCAGTTTTTTACAGGAGGGTATGAACACTGAAGCTTTCTTT. Residues: CASSFLQEGMNTEAFF.

This chain uses TRBV7-8 with TRBJ1-5; D might be TRBD1 (6 bases). This CDR3 comprises 14 residues. The ends were cut back, 5 bases at V and 5 bases at J, with 13 bases in the middle. Per germline, CDR1 SGHVS and CDR2 FQNEAQ. This chain's CDR3 is CASSIGGTYQPQHF. CDR3 nucleotide sequence: TGTGCCAGCAGCATAGGGGGAACTTATCAGCCCCAGCATTTT.

The rearrangement joins TRBV18 to TRBJ2-1; 10 bases match TRBD1. The CDR3 has 18 amino acids. Unmatched junction bases numbered 12, after V lost 2 bases and J lost 5 bases. Germline V lookup: CDR1 KGHSH, CDR2 LQKENI. The CDR3 sequence is CASSPGQGGSPLNNEQFF. CDR3 sequence (DNA): TGTGCCAGCTCACCAGGACAGGGGGGGTCTCCGTTGAACAATGAGCAGTTCTTC.

The chain recombines TRBV30 with TRBJ2-1; either TRBD1 or TRBD2 may supply D (5 bases each). CDR1 and CDR2 from the germline V gene are GTSNPN and SVGIG (reference sequence). The ends were cut back, 6 bases at V and 8 bases at J, with 20 bases in the middle. The CDR3 has 14 amino acids. The CDR3 protein is CACRLRAGPHEQFF. CDR3 DNA: TGTGCCTGCCGCCTGAGGGCAGGGCCCCATGAGCAGTTCTTC.

This chain joins TRBV5-1 and TRBJ2-2; 8 bases match TRBD2. The CDR3 runs to 17 residues. Germline values: CDR1 SGHRS, CDR2 YFSETQ. Trimming took 1 base from V and 6 from J; bases not matched to a gene: 11. CDR3 protein: CASSLSSPSGSSGELFF. For the CDR3, the DNA is TGCGCCAGCAGCTTGTCTAGTCCGAGCGGGAGTTCCGGGGAGCTGTTTTTT.

This chain's CDR3 is CASLAGVRYNEQFF. The CDR3 DNA reads TGTGCCAGTTTAGCGGGAGTGAGATACAATGAGCAGTTCTTC. V and J are TRBV2 and TRBJ2-1; 9 bases fit TRBD2. The ends lost 9 bases at V and 4 bases at J; junction bases unmatched: 7. Per germline, CDR1 SNHLY and CDR2 FYNNEI. The CDR3 is 14 amino acids.